Listed here are 16 T cell receptor beta chains from one sample, sequenced in a study of T cells in localized non-small cell lung cancer (dated by TCRdb to 2020 to 2022). Library method: the immunoSEQ multiplex PCR assay. Sourced from immuneACCESS, this table was stored by TCRdb with only in-frame sequences that have V and J called. A share of the clones is absent; for the studies checked, an unresolved V gene accounts for under half, and the remainder has no known explanation. Here the sample has about 78,000 clones; approximately 84% occur a single time. Together, the top ten hold more than 2.5% of the sample. This specimen consisted of peripheral blood, obtained before any cancer treatment. These receptor sequences come from a man between 40 and 70 years old with stage I lung adenocarcinoma.

The chain is built from TRBV7-2 and TRBJ1-1; 8 bases are shared with TRBD1. J lost 11 bases, V lost 5 bases, and 13 bases had no gene match. The CDR3 is 14 amino acids. Germline CDR1 reads SGHTA; CDR2 reads FQGNSA. The CDR3 protein is CASSPGQGGRWAFF. Written as DNA, the CDR3 is TGTGCCAGCAGCCCTGGACAGGGTGGGAGGTGGGCTTTCTTT. The entire variable domain, with the rest obtained from reference TRBV7-2 and TRBJ1-1, is as follows: GAGVSQSPSNKVTEKGKDVELRCDPISGHTALYWYRQSLGQGLEFLIYFQGNSAPDKSGLPSDRFSAERTGGSVSTLTIQRTQQEDSAVYLCASSPGQGGRWAFFGQGTRLTVV.

The rearrangement uses TRBV25-1 and TRBJ2-1, with 8 bases aligning to TRBD1. The CDR3 has 17 residues. CDR1 is MGHDK, CDR2 SYGVNS, per germline. Trimming cost V 4 bases and J 8 bases; bases outside gene matches: 16. The CDR3 sequence: CASSASSGQATRHEQFF. The CDR3 DNA reads as TGTGCCAGCAGTGCAAGCTCGGGACAGGCCACCCGGCATGAGCAGTTCTTC.

This clone was seen just once. CDR3 sequence (DNA): TGTGCCACCAGCAGGGGCGGGAGGGCTGAAGCTTTCTTT. This codes for CATSRGGRAEAFF. The chain couples TRBV15 to TRBJ1-1; D is unclear. CDR1 and CDR2 (germline): LNHNV, YYDKDF (reference sequence). With 3 bases removed from V and 6 bases from J, the gap between germline ends came to 11 bases. This CDR3 contains 13 residues. The whole variable domain, filled in from reference TRBV15 and TRBJ1-1, reads DAMVIQNPRYQVTQFGKPVTLSCSQTLNHNVMYWYQQKSSQAPKLLFHYYDKDFNNEADTPDNFQSRRPNTSFCFLDIRSPGLGDTAMYLCATSRGGRAEAFFGQGTRLTVV.

This chain connects TRBV18 to TRBJ1-6; tentative D call: TRBD1 (5 bases). Trimming took 6 bases from V and 10 from J, leaving 13 bases between them. This CDR3 is built from 13 residues. The V gene's germline CDR1 is KGHSH and CDR2 LQKENI. The chain's CDR3 is CASSLAGLSPLHF. The CDR3 region has the DNA TGTGCCAGCTCCCTCGCAGGGCTCTCACCCCTCCACTTT.

The J gene is TRBJ1-4, the V gene TRBV11-2, with 7 bases lining up with TRBD1. Trimming removed 5 bases from V and 2 bases from J; junction bases left unmatched: 5. Germline-derived CDR1 and CDR2 are SGHAT and FQNNGV. CDR3 length equals 15 residues. CDR3 sequence reads: CASSLGQTTNEKLFF. The CDR3 DNA is TGTGCCAGCAGCCTGGGACAGACGACTAATGAAAAACTGTTTTTT.

This chain uses TRBV9 with TRBJ2-3, with D uncertain. V was shortened by 0 bases and J by 0 bases, with 8 bases between the two germline ends. The CDR3 has 15 residues. Germline V gives CDR1 SGDLS, CDR2 YYNGEE. CDR3: CASSVEGSSTDTQYF. CDR3 DNA sequence: TGTGCCAGCAGCGTAGAGGGAAGCAGCACAGATACGCAGTATTTT.

The V gene is TRBV28, the J gene TRBJ1-5, with 11 nucleotides matching TRBD1. This CDR3 has 14 residues. Germline V gene sequence: CDR1 MDHEN, CDR2 SYDVKM. The V gene end was trimmed by 5 bases and the J gene end by 9 bases; junction bases not matched to a gene: 6. The CDR3 nucleotides are TGTGCCAGCAGTCTGGGACAGGGGGTTCGGCCCCAGCATTTT. It is translated as CASSLGQGVRPQHF.

This rearrangement joins TRBV28 to TRBJ2-3, with 8 bases lining up with TRBD2. CDR1 is MDHEN, CDR2 SYDVKM, per germline. The CDR3 covers 15 residues. After removal of 6 bases from V and 1 base from J, the junction contained 6 bases not matched to a gene. The CDR3 DNA is TGTGCCAGCAGGAGATCGACTAGCGGCACAGATACGCAGTATTTT. Translation: CASRRSTSGTDTQYF.

The chain joins TRBV6-5 to TRBJ1-2; no clear D gene. V lost 6 bases to trimming and J lost 6 bases, with 17 bases between them. The CDR3 contains 14 residues. Germline CDR1 reads MNHEY; CDR2 reads SVGAGI. CDR3 in DNA: TGTGCCAGCAGCAACCCCGGTCAGGTCCATGGCTACACCTTC. Encoded protein: CASSNPGQVHGYTF.

This clone was seen a single time. The chain recombines TRBV7-6 with TRBJ2-7; 10 nucleotides line up with TRBD1. Germline CDR1 reads SGHVS; CDR2 reads FNYEAQ. The CDR3 sequence is 18 residues long. V lost 5 bases to trimming and J lost 4 bases; unmatched junction nucleotides: 17. The CDR3 loop reads CASSPIGSGTGDGYEQYF. For the CDR3, the DNA is TGTGCCAGCAGCCCCATCGGGTCCGGGACAGGGGACGGGTACGAGCAGTACTTC.

This rearrangement joins TRBV10-3 to TRBJ2-5, with TRBD1 matching 8 bases. CDR1 and CDR2 (germline): ENHRY, SYGVKD. The CDR3 loop spans 13 amino acids. J gave up 2 bases and V 7 bases, and 3 bases lay outside the gene matches. The CDR3, as DNA: TGTGCCATCATGGGGACAGGTCAAGAGACCCAGTACTTC. Amino acid sequence: CAIMGTGQETQYF.

The chain joins TRBV25-1 to TRBJ1-1; TRBD1 matches at 8 bases. Germline CDR1 MGHDK, CDR2 SYGVNS. The CDR3 length is 15 residues. V was pared by 1 base and J by 0 bases, with 1 base of the junction left unmatched. The CDR3 loop is CASSESRGLNTEAFF. In DNA form, the CDR3 reads TGTGCCAGCAGTGAATCCAGGGGGCTGAACACTGAAGCTTTCTTT.

The V gene is TRBV6-5, the J gene TRBJ1-5; D is possibly TRBD1 (6 bases). Between the trimmed V and J ends, which lost 5 bases and 6 bases, there was a span of 17 bases. Germline CDR1 MNHEY, CDR2 SVGAGI. The CDR3 is 15 amino acids. The CDR3 region is CASSHGPGAIQPQHF. The CDR3 DNA reads TGTGCCAGCAGTCACGGTCCAGGGGCAATTCAGCCCCAGCATTTT.

The chain is built from TRBV29-1 and TRBJ2-1; D remains unclear. The germline gives CDR1 SQVTM, CDR2 ANQGSEA. V lost 8 bases, J lost 3 bases, and 8 bases lay in between. This CDR3 is built from 11 residues. The CDR3 nucleotides read TGCAGCTTGGGCTTCTACAATGAGCAGTTCTTC. Its protein is CSLGFYNEQFF.

V is TRBV27 and J is TRBJ2-3, with D possibly being TRBD2 (6 bases). V was trimmed by 3 bases and J by 3 bases, leaving 10 bases between them. The germline V gene encodes CDR1 MNHEY and CDR2 SMNVEV (reference sequence). The length of the CDR3 is 14 residues. The CDR3 loop reads CASSFFGRTDTQYF. The DNA of the CDR3 is TGTGCCAGCAGTTTCTTCGGGAGAACAGATACGCAGTATTTT.

This rearrangement joins TRBV18 to TRBJ1-5; D might be TRBD1 (5 bases). This CDR3 has 16 amino acids. The ends were cut back, 4 bases at V and 2 bases at J, with 15 bases in the middle. CDR1 is KGHSH and CDR2 is LQKENI in the germline V gene. In nucleotides, the CDR3 is TGTGCCAGCTCACGGCTGGGGCGGGAGGGCAATCAGCCCCAGCATTTT. Residues: CASSRLGREGNQPQHF.